The 28 T cell receptor beta chains given below trace back to one sample, sequenced in a study of regulatory T cells in long-lasting Graves disease. Time point defined: newly diagnosed GD, antithyroid drugs for less than 3 months. There was RNA extracted from PBMCs, and the TCR library was made from it. CDR3 regions were amplified by Arm-PCR using iRepertoire HTBI primers to build TCR beta libraries. MiXCR, run by TCRdb on the multiplex PCR reads, gives a single entry per CDR3 protein. Of 400,000 to 550,000 distinct CDR3 sequences listed, less than 20% were seen once; the top ten hold around a quarter. The same sample was also used in a study of T cells in Graves' hyperthyroidism and ophthalmopathy.

Source: peripheral blood mononuclear cells (PBMCs), taken at new diagnosis, from a patient treated with antithyroid drugs. These receptors were collected from a woman between 18 and 29 years old with Graves disease.

V is TRBV6-4 and J is TRBJ1-1; the match to TRBD1 covers 7 bases. Germline V CDR1 and CDR2: MRHNA, SNTAGT. V lost 10 bases to trimming and J lost 1 base; unmatched junction nucleotides: 6. CDR3 length: 13 residues. CDR3 DNA sequence: TGTGCCATTCCGACAGGGCGGAACACTGAAGCTTTCTTT. Its translation: CAIPTGRNTEAFF.

With regard to this clonotype: Being one base from a much bigger clone, this may be a read error. V is TRBV28 and J is TRBJ2-7; 8 bases align to TRBD2. The germline V gene has CDR1 MDHEN and CDR2 SYDVKM. Unmatched junction bases numbered 9, after V lost 3 bases and J lost 2 bases. This CDR3 comprises 16 residues. CDR3 sequence (DNA): TGTGCCAGCAGTTTGGGCGGGAGGACCAAAACCTACGAGCAGTACTTC. It yields the protein CASSLGGRTKTYEQYF.

This clonotype has at least ten counts. The gene calls are TRBV7-2 and TRBJ1-2; D may be TRBD1 (6 bases). V was trimmed by 1 base and J by 4 bases, leaving 13 bases between them. CDR3 length: 15 amino acids. The V gene's germline CDR1 is SGHTA and CDR2 FQGNSA. In DNA form, the CDR3 reads TGTGCCAGCAGCTTAGAGGGGGGCGCGTTCTATGGCTACACCTTC. Its protein is CASSLEGGAFYGYTF.

This clonotype was seen at least ten times. V is TRBV5-1 and J is TRBJ1-2, with 8 bases aligning to TRBD1. Germline lookup yields CDR1 SGHRS and CDR2 YFSETQ. V shed 0 bases and J 4 bases; nucleotides not matched to a gene: 17. The CDR3 is 19 residues long. Here the CDR3 DNA reads TGCGCCAGCAGCTTGGAATGGACAGGGCGATCAGACCGACTCTATGGCTACACCTTC. Its protein product is CASSLEWTGRSDRLYGYTF.

This rearrangement joins TRBV25-1 to TRBJ2-3; no clear D gene. Trimming left V 1 base short and J 2 bases short, with 13 bases between. The V gene's germline CDR1 is MGHDK and CDR2 SYGVNS. This CDR3 contains 16 residues. The CDR3 sequence: CASSEFGYRDTDTQYF. The CDR3 nucleotides are TGTGCCAGCAGTGAATTCGGCTACAGAGACACAGATACGCAGTATTTT.

This clonotype was recorded many times. The genes are TRBV7-2 and TRBJ2-3; D unresolved. The CDR3 loop spans 14 amino acids. V lost 1 base and J lost 5, with 10 bases in between. Germline CDR1 SGHTA, CDR2 FQGNSA. In DNA form, the CDR3 reads TGTGCCAGCAGCTTAGGTGGGGTGTTAGATACGCAGTATTTT. Amino acid sequence: CASSLGGVLDTQYF. The entire variable domain, with the rest obtained from reference TRBV7-2 and TRBJ2-3, is as follows: GAGVSQSPSNKVTEKGKDVELRCDPISGHTALYWYRQSLGQGLEFLIYFQGNSAPDKSGLPSDRFSAERTGGSVSTLTIQRTQQEDSAVYLCASSLGGVLDTQYFGPGTRLTVL.

This clonotype occurred a few times. Here the CDR3 reads CASSVIGTDNEQFF. The CDR3 nucleotides read TGTGCCAGCAGCGTAATCGGGACTGACAATGAGCAGTTCTTC. The chain links TRBV9 to TRBJ2-1; possible D gene TRBD2, 6 bases. The CDR3 contains 14 residues. Germline values: CDR1 SGDLS, CDR2 YYNGEE. Trimming stripped 1 base from V and 5 bases from J, with 10 bases between.

Ten or more counts support this clonotype. The V call is TRBV6-2 or TRBV6-3, the J call TRBJ1-1; no clear D gene. The V gene's germline CDR1 is MNHEY and CDR2 SVGEGT. V lost 2 bases, J lost 5 bases, and 6 bases lay in between. This CDR3 is built from 12 residues. In DNA, the CDR3 is TGTGCCAGCAGTTACGGCTCGACTGAAGCTTTCTTT. It yields the protein CASSYGSTEAFF.

This clonotype appeared many times. The V gene is TRBV28, the J gene TRBJ2-2; tentative D call: TRBD2 (5 bases). CDR3 length: 17 residues. Germline CDR1 reads MDHEN; CDR2 reads SYDVKM. Deletions cut 6 bases from V and 3 bases from J, with 20 bases between. CDR3 coding DNA: TGTGCCAGCAGGGGCCAAAGGAGGTTGAGAGACACCGGGGAGCTGTTTTTT. This translates into CASRGQRRLRDTGELFF.

The rearrangement joins TRBV4-1 to TRBJ1-2, with a tentative D call TRBD1 (6 bases). Deletions cut 4 bases from V and 4 bases from J, with 16 bases between. This CDR3 spans 15 amino acids. Germline V CDR1 and CDR2: MGHRA, YSYEKL. In DNA, the CDR3 is TGCGCCAGCAGCCCCCATTGGACAGAACCCTATGGCTACACCTTC. Protein sequence: CASSPHWTEPYGYTF.

The CDR3 loop is CASSYGGGGGEQFF. The CDR3 nucleotides read TGTGCCAGCAGTTACGGGGGAGGCGGAGGTGAGCAGTTCTTC. The V and J genes are TRBV28 and TRBJ2-1, with D perhaps TRBD2 (6 bases). The CDR3 is 14 residues long. Per the germline V gene, CDR1 is MDHEN and CDR2 is SYDVKM. V lost 4 bases to trimming and J lost 9 bases, with 16 bases between them.

This clonotype appeared many times. V and J are TRBV5-6 and TRBJ2-1, with D possibly TRBD2 on 5 matching bases. This CDR3 spans 18 amino acids. Trimming took 0 bases from V and 4 from J, leaving 20 bases between them. Germline lookup yields CDR1 SGHDT and CDR2 YYEEEE. The CDR3 sequence is CASSLGETRRVTYNEQFF. The CDR3 DNA sequence: TGTGCCAGCAGCTTGGGGGAAACTAGGCGGGTTACATACAATGAGCAGTTCTTC.

This clonotype was counted at least ten times. The rearrangement joins TRBV7-2 to TRBJ2-5; TRBD1 aligns across 9 bases. Trimming at V came to 2 bases and at J to 3 bases, leaving 4 bases not matched to a gene. The length of the CDR3 is 15 residues. The germline V gene has CDR1 SGHTA and CDR2 FQGNSA. CDR3 sequence (DNA): TGTGCCAGCAGCTTAAGGAGGGACAGGGAAGAGACCCAGTACTTC. Translating gives CASSLRRDREETQYF.

This clonotype showed up just a few times. The chain uses TRBV11-2 and TRBJ2-1; D possibly corresponds to TRBD1 (7 bases). The CDR3 covers 20 residues. Germline CDR1 is SGHAT and CDR2 is FQNNGV. V lost 4 bases and J lost 2, with 27 bases in between. The CDR3 reads CASSSGGTVEPYTPYNEQFF. In DNA, the CDR3 is TGTGCCAGCAGCTCAGGCGGGACAGTGGAACCTTATACCCCCTACAATGAGCAGTTCTTC. Together with reference TRBV11-2 and TRBJ2-1, the CDR3 gives the full variable domain: EAGVAQSPRYKIIEKRQSVAFWCNPISGHATLYWYQQILGQGPKLLIQFQNNGVVDDSQLPKDRFSAERLKGVDSTLKIQPAKLEDSAVYLCASSSGGTVEPYTPYNEQFFGPGTRLTVL.

This chain links TRBV6-1 with TRBJ2-2; D gene uncertain. Germline CDR1 is MNHNS and CDR2 is SASEGT. V gave up 5 bases and J gave up 4 bases, with 11 bases separating them. This CDR3 has 14 residues. CDR3 in amino acids: CASSPFIGTGELFF. The CDR3, as DNA: TGTGCCAGCAGTCCATTTATTGGCACCGGGGAGCTGTTTTTT.

The sample holds many counts of this clonotype. The chain couples TRBV12-3 or TRBV12-4 to TRBJ2-5, with 9 bases fitting TRBD2. V lost 6 bases to trimming and J lost 4 bases; unmatched junction nucleotides: 6. CDR3 size: 14 residues. DNA of the CDR3: TGTGCCAGCAGGGGTAGCGGGAGTGGAGAGACCCAGTACTTC. As protein: CASRGSGSGETQYF.

The chain recombines TRBV15 with TRBJ1-6; D remains unclear. V was cut by 0 bases and J by 2 bases, with 5 bases left in between. This CDR3 has 15 residues. Germline CDR1 is LNHNV and CDR2 is YYDKDF (reference sequence). The CDR3 region is CATSRDGTYNSPLHF. CDR3 nucleotides: TGTGCCACCAGCAGAGACGGTACCTATAATTCACCCCTCCACTTT.

This clonotype was counted a few times. The rearrangement links TRBV4-3 to TRBJ1-1; possibly TRBD1 for D (6 bases). There are 17 residues in the CDR3. Trimming left V 0 bases short and J 4 bases short, with 18 bases between. From germline, CDR1 is LGHNA and CDR2 YSLEER. The CDR3: CASSQDWGGGRGTEAFF. CDR3 sequence (DNA): TGCGCCAGCAGCCAAGATTGGGGGGGGGGGCGCGGCACTGAAGCTTTCTTT.

This chain links TRBV5-1 with TRBJ2-7; D possibly corresponds to TRBD1 (6 bases). CDR1 SGHRS and CDR2 YFSETQ come from the germline V gene. The CDR3 loop spans 15 amino acids. The ends were cut back, 4 bases at V and 2 bases at J, with 16 bases in the middle. As DNA, the CDR3 is TGCGCCAGCAGCGGCTACAGGGTTGGAACCTACGAGCAGTACTTC. Its translation is CASSGYRVGTYEQYF. Variable domain in full (rest from reference TRBV5-1 and TRBJ2-7): KAGVTQTPRYLIKTRGQQVTLSCSPISGHRSVSWYQQTPGQGLQFLFEYFSETQRNKGNFPGRFSGRQFSNSRSEMNVSTLELGDSALYLCASSGYRVGTYEQYFGPGTRLTVT.

The table lists this clonotype with many counts. The rearrangement joins TRBV30 to TRBJ1-1; no clear D gene. This CDR3 spans 13 amino acids. The V gene's germline CDR1 is GTSNPN and CDR2 SVGIG (reference sequence). The V end was cut by 5 bases, the J end by 0 bases, with 10 bases between. CDR3 sequence: CAWDGQMNTEAFF. The CDR3 DNA sequence: TGTGCCTGGGATGGTCAGATGAACACTGAAGCTTTCTTT.

This chain joins TRBV9 and TRBJ2-1; 9 nucleotides line up with TRBD2. The CDR3 contains 14 residues. Looked up from germline, CDR1 is SGDLS and CDR2 is YYNGEE. After removal of 2 bases from V and 8 bases from J, the junction contained 5 bases not matched to a gene. The CDR3 region has the DNA TGTGCCAGCAGCGTGGCTAGCGGGGTCGATGAGCAGTTCTTC. It is translated as CASSVASGVDEQFF.

The chain carries TRBV4-1 and TRBJ1-5, with 10 bases that match TRBD1. The CDR3 totals 17 residues. Losses at the gene ends were 1 base for V and 6 bases for J; bases not matched to a gene: 9. CDR1 is MGHRA and CDR2 is YSYEKL in the germline V gene. The CDR3: CASSQGFPGQGTQPQHF. CDR3 nucleotide sequence: TGCGCCAGCAGCCAAGGCTTCCCGGGACAGGGGACTCAGCCCCAGCATTTT.

V gene TRBV4-3 combines with J gene TRBJ1-3; D is undetermined. V lost 0 bases and J 0 bases, leaving 6 bases between the germline ends. The CDR3 contains 15 residues. CDR1 LGHNA and CDR2 YSLEER come from the germline V gene. The CDR3 reads CASSQDLSSGNTIYF. DNA for the CDR3: TGCGCCAGCAGCCAAGATCTCAGCTCTGGAAACACCATATATTTT.

This clonotype came up many times. V usage is TRBV5-1 and J usage is TRBJ2-7; the D is unclear. Germline V gives CDR1 SGHRS, CDR2 YFSETQ. The CDR3 runs 14 residues. The V and J ends lost 2 bases and 0 bases respectively, with 9 bases between them. Here the CDR3 reads CASSFGESSYEQYF. CDR3 nucleotides: TGCGCCAGCAGCTTTGGGGAATCCTCCTACGAGCAGTACTTC.

The rearrangement links TRBV6-2 or TRBV6-3 to TRBJ2-1, with D possibly being TRBD1 (6 bases). V lost 7 bases to trimming and J lost 2 bases, with 9 bases between them. This CDR3 spans 13 amino acids. The germline CDR1 and CDR2 sequences are MNHEY and SVGEGT. The chain's CDR3 is CASTGQPYNEQFF. The CDR3 nucleotides read TGTGCCAGCACCGGACAGCCCTACAATGAGCAGTTCTTC.

The table lists this clonotype with a few counts. The rearrangement links TRBV20-1 to TRBJ2-3; no firm D call. V shed 3 bases and J shed 2 bases, with 21 bases lying between them. Germline CDR1 DFQATT, CDR2 SNEGSKA (reference sequence). The CDR3 is made up of 17 amino acids. CDR3 coding DNA: TGCAGTGCTAGGACAACATTGGGGTGGCAGGCCACAGATACGCAGTATTTT. Protein sequence: CSARTTLGWQATDTQYF.

This clonotype was found many times. The chain is built from TRBV2 and TRBJ1-1; a possible D gene is TRBD1 (6 bases). The CDR3 spans 15 residues. Trimming took off 7 bases at V and 3 bases at J, with 18 bases between the two ends. CDR1 is SNHLY, CDR2 FYNNEI, per germline. The CDR3 DNA sequence: TGTGCCAGCAAGGCGCAGGGAGGGGGAGACACTGAAGCTTTCTTT. Translation: CASKAQGGGDTEAFF.

In its sample, this clonotype was seen a few times. This chain connects TRBV20-1 to TRBJ2-3; TRBD2 might be the D (6 bases). Germline values: CDR1 DFQATT, CDR2 SNEGSKA (reference sequence). Trimming cost V 5 bases and J 9 bases, with 15 bases left between them. This CDR3 region has 12 residues. The CDR3 loop is CSAPQPGETQYF. The DNA for the CDR3 is TGCAGTGCTCCACAACCGGGAGAAACGCAGTATTTT.